Listed here is a single T cell receptor (beta chain). This sample was taken from a study of shared clonotypes between healthy human individuals. Assay used: immunoSEQ multiplex PCR; TCRdb lists only in-frame clones, some missing. The table lists millions of clones, about 95% of them singletons, with 0.85% to 1.3% in the top ten. Naive CD8 cells comprised CD45RO-negative, CCR7-positively selected cells, excluding terminally differentiated effector memory CD45RA+ cells. From germline, CDR1 is SEHNR and CDR2 FQNEAQ (reference sequence). The CDR3 sequence is 15 residues long. The ends were cut back, 4 bases at V and 5 bases at J, with 17 bases in the middle.

Sequencing was carried out using naive CD8+ T cells sorted from blood. The V call is TRBV7-9, the J call TRBJ2-5; no clear D. The sequence was obtained from a man aged 18-30 years in good health. The CDR3 protein is CASSSPPAGEETQYF. CDR3 sequence (DNA): TGTGCCAGCAGCTCCCCACCGGCAGGAGAGGAGACCCAGTACTTC.